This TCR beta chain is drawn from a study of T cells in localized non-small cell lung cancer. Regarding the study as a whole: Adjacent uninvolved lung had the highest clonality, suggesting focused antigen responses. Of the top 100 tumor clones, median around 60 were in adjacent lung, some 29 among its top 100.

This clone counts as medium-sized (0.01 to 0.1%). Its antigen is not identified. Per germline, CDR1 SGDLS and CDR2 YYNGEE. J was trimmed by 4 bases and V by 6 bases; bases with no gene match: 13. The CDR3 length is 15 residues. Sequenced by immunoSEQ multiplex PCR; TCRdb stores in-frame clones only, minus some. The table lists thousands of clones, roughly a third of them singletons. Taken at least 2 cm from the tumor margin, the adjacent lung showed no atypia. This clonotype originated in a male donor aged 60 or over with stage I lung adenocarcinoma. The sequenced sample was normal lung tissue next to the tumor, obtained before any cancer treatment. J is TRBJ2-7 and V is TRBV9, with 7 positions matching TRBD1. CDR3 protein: CASISTRDSPYEQYF. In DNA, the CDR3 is TGTGCCAGCATTTCCACCCGGGACAGCCCTTACGAGCAGTACTTC.